This TCR beta chain was found in a study of blood T cell repertoires in COVID-19. About the study: COVID-19 samples, acute and convalescent, were from the United States, Italy and Spain.

Authors' processing steps: Nucleated cell number was recorded as an estimate derived from reference gene primer amplification. The protocol was immunoSEQ multiplex PCR, while the TCRdb copy is restricted to in-frame clones and leaves out a portion. Clone size and V and J calls were adopted from that table, with D and trimming inferred from the DNA. Here the sample spans some 88,000 clones, about 83% being singletons. This clone has just a few counts. Sequenced input: peripheral blood. The origin of this receptor is a woman in her 70s with acute or convalescent COVID-19.

The CDR3 protein is CASSPPGEKLFF. The CDR3 nucleotides read TGTGCCAGCAGCCCCCCGGGAGAAAAACTGTTTTTT. J is TRBJ1-4 and V is TRBV7-2; D is ambiguous. The CDR3 spans 12 residues. V lost 5 bases, J lost 8 bases, and 9 bases lay in between. Germline V CDR1 and CDR2: SGHTA, FQGNSA.